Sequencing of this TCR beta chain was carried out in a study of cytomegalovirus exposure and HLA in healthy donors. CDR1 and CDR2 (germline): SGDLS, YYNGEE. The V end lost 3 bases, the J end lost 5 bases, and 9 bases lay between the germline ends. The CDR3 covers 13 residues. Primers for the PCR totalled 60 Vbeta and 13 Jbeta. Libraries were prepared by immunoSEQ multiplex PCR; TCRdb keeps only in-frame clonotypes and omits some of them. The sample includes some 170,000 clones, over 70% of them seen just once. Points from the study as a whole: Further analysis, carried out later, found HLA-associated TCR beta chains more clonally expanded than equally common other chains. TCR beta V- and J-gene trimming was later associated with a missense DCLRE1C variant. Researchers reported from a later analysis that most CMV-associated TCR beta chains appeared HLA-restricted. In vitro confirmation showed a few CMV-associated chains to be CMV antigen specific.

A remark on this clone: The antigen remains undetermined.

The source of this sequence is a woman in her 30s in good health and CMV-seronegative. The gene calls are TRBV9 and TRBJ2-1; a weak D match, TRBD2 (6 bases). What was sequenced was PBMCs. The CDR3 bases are TGTGCCAGCAGCGGGAGGGGAAACAATGAGCAGTTCTTC. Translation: CASSGRGNNEQFF.